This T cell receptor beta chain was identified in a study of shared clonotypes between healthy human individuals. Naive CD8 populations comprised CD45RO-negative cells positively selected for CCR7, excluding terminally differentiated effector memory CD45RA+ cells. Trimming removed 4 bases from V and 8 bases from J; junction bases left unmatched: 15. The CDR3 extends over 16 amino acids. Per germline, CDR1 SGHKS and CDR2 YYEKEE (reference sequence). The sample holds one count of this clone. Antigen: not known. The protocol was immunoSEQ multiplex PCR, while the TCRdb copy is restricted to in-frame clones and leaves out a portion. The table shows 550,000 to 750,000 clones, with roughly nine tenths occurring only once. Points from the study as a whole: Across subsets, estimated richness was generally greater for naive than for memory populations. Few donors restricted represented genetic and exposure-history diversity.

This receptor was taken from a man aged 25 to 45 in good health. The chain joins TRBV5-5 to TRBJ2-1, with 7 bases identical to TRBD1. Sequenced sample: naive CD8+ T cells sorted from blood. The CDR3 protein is CASSEGAPGWADEQFF. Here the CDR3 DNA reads TGTGCCAGCAGCGAGGGGGCCCCCGGTTGGGCCGATGAGCAGTTCTTC.